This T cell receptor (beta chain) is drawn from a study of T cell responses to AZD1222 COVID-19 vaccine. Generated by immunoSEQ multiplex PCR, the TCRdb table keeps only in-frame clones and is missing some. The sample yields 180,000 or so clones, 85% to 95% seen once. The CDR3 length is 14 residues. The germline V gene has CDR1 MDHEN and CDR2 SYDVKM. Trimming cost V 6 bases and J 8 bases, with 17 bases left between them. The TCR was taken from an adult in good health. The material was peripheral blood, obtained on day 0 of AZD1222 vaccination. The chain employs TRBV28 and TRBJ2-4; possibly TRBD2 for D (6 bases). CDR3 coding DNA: TGTGCCAGCAGCCCACTAGCCCCGCGGGACATTCAGTACTTC. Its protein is CASSPLAPRDIQYF.